What follows are 11 T cell receptor beta chains derived from one specimen sequenced in a study of T cells in lung cancer brain metastases. Clones were read by immunoSEQ multiplex PCR, and TCRdb kept only the in-frame ones, dropping some. Among about 3,500 clones listed, about 86% were seen once. Sequenced: tumor tissue from the primary lung tumor. The receptor set was obtained from a woman between 45 and 60 years old with non-small cell lung cancer.

J is TRBJ1-6 and V is TRBV5-1, with 12 bases identical to TRBD1. CDR3 length equals 14 residues. V dropped 7 bases and J dropped 12; count of bases not matched to a gene: 8. Germline V gene lookup returns CDR1 SGHRS and CDR2 YFSETQ. The CDR3 DNA follows: TGCGCCAGCTGCTCCGGGACAGGGGGCTTACCCCTCCACTTT. This encodes CASCSGTGGLPLHF.

This chain joins TRBV14 and TRBJ1-1; unclear D gene. The CDR3 has 13 amino acids. V dropped 1 base and J dropped 2 bases, with 5 bases sitting between them. Germline CDR1 reads SGHDN; CDR2 reads FVKESK. The CDR3 DNA reads as TGTGCCAGCAGCCAAGCGGTAAACACTGAAGCTTTCTTT. It encodes CASSQAVNTEAFF.

The chain couples TRBV6-5 to TRBJ1-1; tentative D call: TRBD1 (5 bases). CDR1 is MNHEY and CDR2 is SVGAGI in the germline V gene. V shed 5 bases and J shed 8 bases, with 12 bases lying between them. The CDR3 totals 12 residues. Here the CDR3 reads CASSPMGREAFF. For the CDR3, the DNA is TGTGCCAGCAGTCCGATGGGACGGGAAGCTTTCTTT.

Of note for this clone: A read error may account for a junction end that differs from germline. The chain uses TRBV4-3 and TRBJ2-2, with 15 bases identical to TRBD2. Germline loops: CDR1 LGHNA, CDR2 YSLEER. The CDR3 runs to 20 residues. CDR3 in DNA: TGCGCCAGCAGCCCCCAGGCAGGACTAGCGGGGGGGGCGAAGACCGGGGAGCTGTTTTTT. Protein product: CASSPQAGLAGGAKTGELFF.

A single count supports this clone. V and J are TRBV19 and TRBJ1-4, with 9 bases matching TRBD1. The J segment lost 9 bases and the V segment lost 5 bases, leaving 10 bases of the junction unmatched. The CDR3 consists of 15 residues. The V gene's germline CDR1 is LNHDA and CDR2 SQIVND (reference sequence). CDR3 region: CASSSRTGDLQKLFF. As DNA, the CDR3 is TGTGCCAGTAGTTCCCGGACAGGGGACCTCCAAAAACTGTTTTTT.

This clone is a singleton in its sample. This chain links TRBV14 with TRBJ1-1; no clear D. Germline CDR1 is SGHDN and CDR2 is FVKESK. V was clipped by 4 bases and J by 2 bases, with 8 bases between them. This CDR3 is built from 13 residues. Here the CDR3 reads CASSLGFNTEAFF. The CDR3, as DNA: TGTGCCAGCAGCCTCGGATTTAACACTGAAGCTTTCTTT.

This chain links TRBV19 with TRBJ1-2, with D uncertain. The CDR3 totals 15 residues. Germline V lookup: CDR1 LNHDA, CDR2 SQIVND (reference sequence). V gave up 5 bases and J gave up 8 bases, with 21 bases separating them. The DNA for the CDR3 is TGTGCCAGTAGTTTCTTATCGGGATCCTCTTCGGGCTACACCTTC. Translated: CASSFLSGSSSGYTF.

The rearrangement links TRBV7-8 to TRBJ2-3, with 13 bases that match TRBD2. Germline CDR1 and CDR2: SGHVS and FQNEAQ. The J segment lost 1 base and the V segment lost 3 bases, leaving 1 base of the junction unmatched. This CDR3 spans 16 amino acids. The CDR3 nucleotides are TGTGCCAGCAGCTTCGGACTAGCGGGGGGCACAGATACGCAGTATTTT. Translating gives CASSFGLAGGTDTQYF.

This sequence joins TRBV4-1 and TRBJ1-5, with a possible D match to TRBD1 (5 bases). The V and J ends lost 0 bases and 0 bases respectively, with 6 bases between them. This CDR3 has 15 amino acids. The germline gives CDR1 MGHRA, CDR2 YSYEKL. CDR3 coding DNA: TGCGCCAGCAGCCAAGATCAGGGTAGCAATCAGCCCCAGCATTTT. The encoded protein is CASSQDQGSNQPQHF.

This clone occurred a few times. This chain links TRBV29-1 with TRBJ1-2, with 10 bases that match TRBD1. This CDR3 spans 14 amino acids. V was pared by 6 bases and J by 9 bases, with 13 bases of the junction left unmatched. Germline CDR1 reads SQVTM; CDR2 reads ANQGSEA. CDR3: CSVSGTGELLRYTF. CDR3 DNA sequence: TGCAGCGTCTCCGGGACAGGGGAACTACTCCGCTACACCTTC.

The chain links TRBV9 to TRBJ2-5; TRBD2 agrees at 7 bases. This CDR3 has 15 amino acids. Germline V lookup: CDR1 SGDLS, CDR2 YYNGEE. With V trimmed by 1 base and J by 4 bases, 7 bases remained unmatched. The CDR3 region is CASSVKGREGETQYF. CDR3 nucleotides: TGTGCCAGCAGCGTAAAGGGCAGGGAGGGAGAGACCCAGTACTTC.